A single sample gave rise to the 14 T cell receptor beta chains below, sequenced in a study of CD4 and CD8 cells across lung adenocarcinoma regions. TCRdb reprocessed the PCR reads with MiXCR, giving one entry per CDR3 protein. The table includes fewer than 10,000 distinct CDR3 sequences, 46% detected once. Input material: CD4+ T cells from the margin of a lung tumor. All receptors come from a female donor with lung adenocarcinoma. The CD4 and CD8 labels of this study may be unreliable.

The CDR3 region has the DNA TGTGCTAGTGGGCCCTACAGGGTTAACACTGAAGCTTTCTTT. Encoded protein: CASGPYRVNTEAFF. This sequence joins TRBV12-5 and TRBJ1-1; TRBD1 is a possible D gene (6 bases). Trimming took 6 bases from V and 2 from J, leaving 13 bases between them. The CDR3 totals 14 residues. The germline V gene has CDR1 LGHNT and CDR2 FRNRAP.

To note about this clonotype: The junction and the germline gene differ at one end; a read error may be behind it. The chain carries TRBV24-1 and TRBJ2-6; D may correspond to TRBD1 or TRBD2 (5 bases each). The CDR3 loop spans 15 amino acids. CDR1 and CDR2 from the germline V gene are KGHDR and SFDVKD. DNA of the CDR3: TGTGCCACCAGTGACGGGGCAGCTGGGGCCTACGTGCTGTCCTTC. Translating it yields CATSDGAAGAYVLSF.

In this sample, this clonotype is large. The CDR3 protein is CASSPPWGSSGSFQQYF. For the CDR3, the DNA is TGTGCCAGCAGTCCCCCCTGGGGGTCTAGCGGGAGTTTTCAACAGTATTTT. The chain carries TRBV6-1 and TRBJ2-3; 10 bases agree with TRBD2. V lost 5 bases and J lost 12; bases outside the gene matches: 20. Germline V gives CDR1 MNHNS, CDR2 SASEGT. CDR3 length equals 17 residues.

This clonotype was found many times. The chain joins TRBV6-1 to TRBJ2-1; D uncertain. The end of the DNA is better explained by TRBJ2-7, so the J call may be wrong. Germline V gene sequence: CDR1 MNHNS, CDR2 SASEGT. CDR3 length: 14 amino acids. CDR3 DNA sequence: TGTGCCAGCAGTGAAGTTGGAGAAGTGGGCGAGCAGTACTTC. Translating gives CASSEVGEVGEQYF.

This clonotype was counted a single time. The CDR3 sequence: CASSEEGTAPYEQYF. The CDR3 nucleotides are TGTGCCAGCAGTGAAGAGGGGACAGCGCCTTACGAGCAGTACTTC. The chain carries TRBV6-1 and TRBJ2-7; 7 nucleotides agree with TRBD1. The CDR3 is 15 amino acids. With 1 base clipped from V and 4 bases from J, the junction kept 7 bases outside the gene matches. CDR1 is MNHNS and CDR2 is SASEGT in the germline V gene.

The rearrangement links TRBV7-2 to TRBJ2-1; D gene ambiguous. The V and J ends lost 5 bases and 2 bases respectively, with 13 bases between them. The CDR3 is made up of 15 amino acids. The germline V gene has CDR1 SGHTA and CDR2 FQGNSA. The CDR3: CASSRGLSPYNEQFF. The CDR3 DNA reads as TGTGCCAGCAGCCGCGGTCTAAGTCCCTACAATGAGCAGTTCTTC.

The chain carries TRBV6-1 and TRBJ1-1; no firm D call. The V gene lost 8 bases and the J gene lost 4 bases, with 17 bases spanning the gap. The CDR3 sequence is 14 residues long. Germline V gene lookup returns CDR1 MNHNS and CDR2 SASEGT. In DNA, the CDR3 is TGTGCCAGCGCGGGTGGGGAGTCGGGCACTGAAGCTTTCTTT. As protein: CASAGGESGTEAFF.

Comments on this clonotype: One end of the junction varies from germline; a read error may be responsible. The chain employs TRBV27 and TRBJ2-2; D not resolved. The length of the CDR3 is 12 residues. Per the germline V gene, CDR1 is MNHEY and CDR2 is SMNVEV (reference sequence). The CDR3 coding sequence is TGTGCCAGCAGTCCGACTGCAGATAAGCTGTATTTT. Residues: CASSPTADKLYF.

There are a few counts of this clonotype. The chain joins TRBV7-2 to TRBJ1-1; no clear D. Trimming removed 3 bases from V and 0 bases from J, with 17 bases in between. The CDR3 has 17 amino acids. Germline V gene lookup returns CDR1 SGHTA and CDR2 FQGNSA. The CDR3 loop is CASSFRLGGLMNTEAFF. The CDR3 DNA follows: TGTGCCAGCAGCTTCCGCTTAGGAGGGCTGATGAACACTGAAGCTTTCTTT.

This chain links TRBV6-4 with TRBJ2-1; 9 bases line up with TRBD2. The V and J ends lost 9 bases and 8 bases, in that order; junction bases with no gene match: 14. Looked up from germline, CDR1 is MRHNA and CDR2 is SNTAGT. This CDR3 region has 15 residues. The chain's CDR3 is CAREGAGGPFDEQFF. The CDR3 nucleotides are TGTGCCAGGGAAGGGGCGGGAGGGCCGTTTGATGAGCAGTTCTTC.

By frequency in the sample, this clonotype is medium-sized. The chain has TRBV6-4 and TRBJ2-7, with 13 bases identical to TRBD2. Germline CDR1 is MRHNA and CDR2 is SNTAGT. With V trimmed by 4 bases and J by 3 bases, 9 bases remained unmatched. This CDR3 region has 17 residues. Here the CDR3 reads CASSGLGLAGEFYEQYF. CDR3 nucleotides: TGTGCCAGCAGTGGCCTCGGACTAGCGGGAGAATTCTACGAGCAGTACTTC.

The gene calls are TRBV5-1 and TRBJ2-5; D is unclear. Trimming cost V 1 base and J 5 bases, with 9 bases left between them. CDR1 SGHRS and CDR2 YFSETQ come from the germline V gene. This CDR3 is built from 13 residues. This chain's CDR3 is CASSLQWWETQYF. The CDR3 coding sequence is TGCGCCAGCAGCTTGCAGTGGTGGGAGACCCAGTACTTC.

J is TRBJ2-2 and V is TRBV6-1; D is perhaps TRBD2 (6 bases). The assigned J gene may be wrong: the sequence end matches TRBJ2-3 better. The CDR3 covers 15 residues. Germline V gene data show CDR1 as MNHNS and CDR2 as SASEGT. CDR3 protein: CASSEWGGNTGTQYF. CDR3 nucleotides: TGTGCCAGCAGTGAATGGGGAGGTAACACCGGGACGCAGTATTTT.

The genes are TRBV6-1 and TRBJ2-5; TRBD2 is a possible D gene (7 bases). V lost 8 bases to trimming and J lost 0 bases, with 19 bases between them. CDR1 and CDR2 (germline): MNHNS, SASEGT. This CDR3 has 16 residues. CDR3 nucleotides: TGTGCCAGCCGGGGGATGGGGGGGCGGGACCAAGAGACCCAGTACTTC. Translating gives CASRGMGGRDQETQYF.